Listed below are T cell receptor beta chains from one sample, sequenced in a study of T cells after yellow fever vaccination. TCRdb passed the 5' RACE reads through MiXCR, listing each CDR3 protein once. The data show roughly 330,000 distinct CDR3 sequences, with almost 4% seen just once and roughly 24% held by the top ten. Here the sequenced sample was PBMCs, taken 5 days after the yellow fever booster vaccination. These receptors originate from a man in his late teens or twenties who received the YFV17D yellow fever vaccine. CDR3s leave out the opening cysteine and the closing phenylalanine or tryptophan.

>TRBV2|TRBJ1-2
ASAHPEGRDYGYT
>TRBV6-5|TRBJ1-5
ASRAGNQPQH
>TRBV7-9|TRBJ2-7
ASFPGQGRYEQY
>TRBV19|TRBJ1-1
ASRRFGRQNTEAF
>TRBV28|TRBJ2-1
ASSAFDWYSYNEQF
>TRBV4-1|TRBJ2-5
ASSRLPQISPQETQY
>TRBV4-3|TRBJ2-3
ASSQEGGSTDTQY
>TRBV7-2|TRBJ2-7
ASSRLAGVNYEQY
>TRBV20-1|TRBJ2-7
SAREEVTYEQY
>TRBV5-1|TRBJ1-1
ASSPGQGNTEAF
>TRBV7-2|TRBJ2-1
ASSPPPWTSVDNEQF
>TRBV7-8|TRBJ1-3
ASSWGNTIY
>TRBV7-9|TRBJ2-3
ASSPEVSAGGDTQY
>TRBV29-1|TRBJ2-7
SVDVSGTGVGEQY
>TRBV5-1|TRBJ1-1
ASSLETWNTEAF
>TRBV6-5|TRBJ2-2
ASSYDRGPKGELF
>TRBV5-4|TRBJ1-6
ASSSGTEYNSPLH